This T cell receptor (beta chain) appears in the sequencing data of a study of blood T cell repertoires in COVID-19. In the authors' methods: Amplification from reference gene primers served as the basis for estimated nucleated cell counts. The assay was immunoSEQ multiplex PCR, and TCRdb's table has in-frame clones only and misses some. V and J calls and clone size are copied from that table; D and trimming were computed from the DNA. Among some 300,000 clones, less than 90% were seen once, and the ten largest hold roughly 0.94%. Enrollees, about 18 to 90 years old, lived in about two dozen US areas. Among Cohort 3 donors, those recovered had two negative PCRs, clearance, or symptom resolution. V lost 2 bases and J lost 0; bases outside the gene matches: 2. The CDR3 sequence is 16 residues long.

This clonotype was sampled from a woman in her thirties who had recovered from COVID-19. Specimen: PBMCs or T cells enriched from blood (not recorded which). This chain uses TRBV23-1 with TRBJ1-5; 9 positions match TRBD1. TRBV23-1 is recorded as an ORF, its role being uncertain. In nucleotides, the CDR3 is TGCGCCAGCAGTCAAAAACAGGGGGCTAGCAATCAGCCCCAGCATTTT. Translated: CASSQKQGASNQPQHF.